Each of the 20 T cell receptor beta chains below was sequenced from the same sample in a study of blood T cells in healthy people across ages. A J-beta primer mix and a sample-barcoded 5' primer were used in a second PCR of roughly 6 to 12 cycles. TCRdb called the 5' RACE reads again in MiXCR, with one record for every CDR3 protein. The sample consists of 850,000 or so distinct CDR3 sequences, 29% of them appearing once. Sequencing used blood. These receptors were obtained from a woman older than 75 in good health.

This clonotype was found many times. The chain uses TRBV5-1 and TRBJ2-7; D is unresolved. The V and J ends lost 3 bases and 2 bases respectively, with 9 bases between them. The CDR3 has 13 residues. Germline CDR1 reads SGHRS; CDR2 reads YFSETQ. The CDR3 here is CASSSHTTYEQYF. The CDR3 bases are TGCGCCAGCAGCTCACACACCACCTACGAGCAGTACTTC.

This clonotype was counted a few times. The CDR3 nucleotides read TGTGCCACCAGCAGATCGTTGTACAGGGGTAGTGGAAACACCATATATTTT. It codes for CATSRSLYRGSGNTIYF. The chain couples TRBV15 to TRBJ1-3, with 7 bases that match TRBD1. The ends lost 2 bases at V and 3 bases at J; junction bases unmatched: 10. In germline, CDR1 is LNHNV, CDR2 YYDKDF (reference sequence). The length of the CDR3 is 17 residues.

There are many counts of this clonotype. The chain combines TRBV7-9 with TRBJ2-1; TRBD2 aligns across 8 bases. CDR3 length: 15 amino acids. Trimming at V came to 0 bases and at J to 8 bases, leaving 6 bases not matched to a gene. Germline lookup yields CDR1 SEHNR and CDR2 FQNEAQ (reference sequence). The CDR3 region has the DNA TGTGCCAGCAGCTTAGCCGGGGGGGGCGTCTATGAGCAGTTCTTC. Translation gives CASSLAGGGVYEQFF. The full variable domain, in which reference TRBV7-9 and TRBJ2-1 provide the parts outside the CDR3, is DTGVSQNPRHKITKRGQNVTFRCDPISEHNRLYWYRQTLGQGPEFLTYFQNEAQLEKSRLLSDRFSAERPKGSFSTLEIQRTEQGDSAMYLCASSLAGGGVYEQFFGPGTRLTVL.

Points on this clonotype: A clone one base away is much larger, so this may be a read error. The chain recombines TRBV5-5 with TRBJ2-1, with a tentative D call TRBD1 (6 bases). The CDR3 is 14 residues long. Germline CDR1 SGHKS, CDR2 YYEKEE (reference sequence). The ends were cut back, 4 bases at V and 13 bases at J, with 21 bases in the middle. CDR3 DNA: TGTGCCAGCAGCCCCAGGGGTGGGTCGGAGACCCAGTTCTTC. This sequence encodes CASSPRGGSETQFF.

This chain joins TRBV6-6 and TRBJ2-3, with no clear D. CDR1 and CDR2 (germline): MNHNY, SVGAGI (reference sequence). The CDR3 extends over 14 amino acids. The germline V and J ends were trimmed by 8 bases and 8 bases, with 20 bases remaining between them. CDR3 coding DNA: TGTGCCAGCTCACCTAATGAGTTTATTGGTACGCAGTATTTT. The encoded protein is CASSPNEFIGTQYF.

The J gene is TRBJ1-2, the V gene TRBV20-1, with a weak D call TRBD1 (6 bases). V lost 6 bases, J lost 8 bases, and 16 bases lay in between. In germline, CDR1 is DFQATT, CDR2 SNEGSKA (reference sequence). The CDR3 covers 12 residues. CDR3 nucleotides: TGCAGTGCGGGCAGGGGCTGGGAAGGCTACACCTTC. Protein: CSAGRGWEGYTF.

The V call is TRBV11-2, the J call TRBJ2-3; D ambiguous. The ends were cut back, 1 base at V and 5 bases at J, with 16 bases in the middle. Germline values: CDR1 SGHAT, CDR2 FQNNGV. There are 16 residues in the CDR3. The CDR3 DNA reads TGTGCCAGCAGCTTAGGTGGCGGTAGCCAAGTAGATACGCAGTATTTT. Protein: CASSLGGGSQVDTQYF.

This clonotype was counted a few times. This sequence joins TRBV12-3 or TRBV12-4 and TRBJ1-5; 9 bases map to TRBD1. Unmatched junction bases numbered 4, after V lost 0 bases and J lost 4 bases. CDR3 length: 16 residues. CDR3 amino acids: CASSLAGQGQNQPQHF. The CDR3 bases are TGTGCCAGCAGTTTAGCTGGACAGGGGCAGAATCAGCCCCAGCATTTT.

Turning to this clonotype: A much larger clone differs from this one at a single base, so this may be a read error. CDR3 nucleotides: TGTGCCGCCTCTTCTAGCGGGCCTTACCACGAGCAGTACTTC. Its translation is CAASSSGPYHEQYF. The chain links TRBV10-3 to TRBJ2-7; 8 positions match TRBD2. After removal of 11 bases from V and 5 bases from J, the junction contained 14 bases not matched to a gene. The CDR3 length is 14 residues. The V gene's germline CDR1 is ENHRY and CDR2 SYGVKD.

This clonotype was counted many times. The rearrangement uses TRBV12-3 or TRBV12-4 and TRBJ2-5; TRBD2 matches at 8 bases. Trimming at V came to 4 bases and at J to 0 bases, leaving 4 bases not matched to a gene. The CDR3 is 15 residues long. CDR3 DNA sequence: TGTGCCAGCAGTTCCGGGGGGGGGTACCAAGAGACCCAGTACTTC. Its protein product is CASSSGGGYQETQYF.

This clonotype was observed at least ten times. The gene calls are TRBV14 and TRBJ2-5, with 10 bases that match TRBD2. This CDR3 contains 15 residues. Per the germline V gene, CDR1 is SGHDN and CDR2 is FVKESK. Unmatched junction bases numbered 6, after V lost 4 bases and J lost 4 bases. CDR3 bases: TGTGCCAGCAGCCTACTAGCGGGGTCTAGAGAGACCCAGTACTTC. Its protein is CASSLLAGSRETQYF.

Regarding this clonotype: This may be a read error: a much more frequent sequence differs by one nucleotide. The V gene is TRBV6-4, the J gene TRBJ2-1, with 10 bases lining up with TRBD1. CDR1 MRHNA and CDR2 SNTAGT come from the germline V gene. CDR3 length: 15 amino acids. V dropped 6 bases and J dropped 9; count of bases not matched to a gene: 11. The CDR3 nucleotides read TGTGCCAGCAGCCGACAGGGGGCGCGGGGCGGTGAGCAGTTCTTC. Protein product: CASSRQGARGGEQFF.

This clonotype was recorded many times. The V call is TRBV7-2, the J call TRBJ2-5; possible D gene TRBD2, 5 bases. In germline, CDR1 is SGHTA, CDR2 FQGNSA. Between the trimmed V and J ends, which lost 7 bases and 5 bases, there was a span of 17 bases. The CDR3 sequence is 14 residues long. CDR3 region: CASTSGLQRETQYF. The DNA of the CDR3 is TGTGCCAGCACCTCCGGCCTGCAGCGGGAGACCCAGTACTTC.

The table lists this clonotype with many counts. The chain carries TRBV3-1 and TRBJ1-2; D possibly corresponds to TRBD1 (6 bases). The germline V and J ends were trimmed by 3 bases and 4 bases, with 15 bases remaining between them. The CDR3 is 15 residues long. Germline CDR1 is LGHDT and CDR2 is YNNKEL (reference sequence). CDR3 nucleotides: TGTGCCAGCAGCCATCGACAGGCCGCAGGCTATGGCTACACCTTC. Its protein product is CASSHRQAAGYGYTF.

In the case of this clonotype: This may be a read error, as it is one base from a much larger clone. The chain recombines TRBV11-2 with TRBJ2-1; the D gene is possibly TRBD2 (5 bases). Germline values: CDR1 SGHAT, CDR2 FQNNGV. This CDR3 region has 13 residues. Deletions cut 6 bases from V and 7 bases from J, with 13 bases between. The CDR3: CASRNGVRNEQFF. The CDR3 region has the DNA TGTGCCAGCAGGAACGGGGTTAGGAATGAGCAGTTCTTC.

The chain carries TRBV6-6 and TRBJ2-7; possible D gene TRBD2, 7 bases. This CDR3 has 12 amino acids. Trimming shortened V by 7 bases and J by 6 bases, and 13 bases separated the two germline ends. Germline V gene lookup returns CDR1 MNHNY and CDR2 SVGAGI (reference sequence). The CDR3 DNA reads TGTGCCAGCAACCCGGGGGGCCTCGAGCAGTACTTC. Encoded protein: CASNPGGLEQYF.

This chain connects TRBV18 to TRBJ2-5; D tentatively reads TRBD1 or TRBD2 (5 bases each). Germline V gene lookup returns CDR1 KGHSH and CDR2 LQKENI. The CDR3 is 13 residues long. V was cut by 3 bases and J by 11 bases, with 16 bases left in between. The CDR3 loop is CASSPFPLGEQYF. DNA of the CDR3: TGTGCCAGCTCACCCTTCCCTTTGGGGGAGCAGTACTTC.

This clonotype was detected ten times or more. The chain has TRBV9 and TRBJ2-5; the match to TRBD2 covers 10 bases. V lost 3 bases to trimming and J lost 4 bases; unmatched junction nucleotides: 9. The CDR3 length is 16 residues. Germline-derived CDR1 and CDR2 are SGDLS and YYNGEE. The CDR3 sequence is CASSAIAGGASETQYF. The CDR3 bases are TGTGCCAGCAGCGCCATAGCGGGGGGAGCTTCAGAGACCCAGTACTTC. Based on the CDR3 plus reference TRBV9 and TRBJ2-5, the full variable domain is DSGVTQTPKHLITATGQRVTLRCSPRSGDLSVYWYQQSLDQGLQFLIQYYNGEERAKGNILERFSAQQFPDLHSELNLSSLELGDSALYFCASSAIAGGASETQYFGPGTRLLVL.

As concerns this clonotype: A much larger clone differs from this one at a single base, so this may be a read error. This chain connects TRBV20-1 to TRBJ2-7; TRBD2 might be the D (7 bases). This CDR3 comprises 14 residues. V was pared by 2 bases and J by 7 bases, with 18 bases between. Looked up from germline, CDR1 is DFQATT and CDR2 is SNEGSKA (reference sequence). As DNA, the CDR3 is TGCAGTGCTAGAATGTGGGGGGGCCGGAATGAGCAGTACTTC. Protein product: CSARMWGGRNEQYF.

This clonotype has ten or more counts. The chain has TRBV7-2 and TRBJ2-7; 11 bases are shared with TRBD2. The CDR3 consists of 14 residues. CDR1 is SGHTA, CDR2 FQGNSA, per germline. J gave up 2 bases and V 8 bases, and 5 bases lay outside the gene matches. The chain's CDR3 is CASGTSGGAYEQYF. The CDR3 DNA follows: TGTGCCAGCGGTACTAGCGGGGGTGCCTACGAGCAGTACTTC. Full variable domain (missing parts from reference TRBV7-2 and TRBJ2-7): GAGVSQSPSNKVTEKGKDVELRCDPISGHTALYWYRQSLGQGLEFLIYFQGNSAPDKSGLPSDRFSAERTGGSVSTLTIQRTQQEDSAVYLCASGTSGGAYEQYFGPGTRLTVT.